These 13 T cell receptor beta chains were all obtained from the same sample, sequenced in a study of blood T cell repertoires in COVID-19. Here immunoSEQ multiplex PCR was the method, and the copy in TCRdb shows in-frame clones only, minus some. The sample lists about 250,000 clones, about 80% occurring once. The sample was peripheral blood. Source of these receptors: a person aged 70 to 80 with COVID-19, enrolled during active disease.

This chain joins TRBV6-6 and TRBJ2-2, with a possible D match to TRBD2 (5 bases). Germline CDR1 reads MNHNY; CDR2 reads SVGAGI (reference sequence). This CDR3 comprises 13 residues. With 2 bases removed from V and 8 bases from J, the gap between germline ends came to 9 bases. CDR3 in DNA: TGTGCCAGCAGTTACGGCCTAGCAGGGGAGCTGTTTTTT. Its protein is CASSYGLAGELFF.

J is TRBJ2-7 and V is TRBV28; 8 nucleotides match TRBD2. The V segment lost 3 bases and the J segment 2 bases; nucleotides outside the gene matches: 3. The CDR3 runs 14 residues. The germline CDR1 and CDR2 sequences are MDHEN and SYDVKM. CDR3 protein: CASSFSGGAYEQYF. As DNA, the CDR3 is TGTGCCAGCAGTTTCTCCGGGGGGGCCTACGAGCAGTACTTC.

This sequence joins TRBV5-1 and TRBJ2-7; D is perhaps TRBD2 (6 bases). Trimming stripped 0 bases from V and 3 bases from J, with 16 bases between. CDR1 is SGHRS and CDR2 is YFSETQ in the germline V gene. The CDR3 extends over 16 amino acids. The chain's CDR3 is CASSLGGAGTHYEQYF. The CDR3 region has the DNA TGCGCCAGCAGCTTGGGGGGAGCAGGGACTCACTACGAGCAGTACTTC.

The CDR3 loop reads CASSPPTGVQETQYF. CDR3 coding DNA: TGTGCCAGCTCACCGCCGACAGGGGTCCAAGAGACCCAGTACTTC. The chain recombines TRBV18 with TRBJ2-5, with TRBD1 identical over 8 bases. This CDR3 contains 15 residues. In germline, CDR1 is KGHSH, CDR2 LQKENI. J gave up 1 base and V 3 bases, and 4 bases lay outside the gene matches.

The CDR3 DNA reads TGTGCCAGCAGCCTGGGACACGAGAACACTGAAGCTTTCTTT. It codes for CASSLGHENTEAFF. This chain joins TRBV7-2 and TRBJ1-1; D perhaps matches TRBD1 (6 bases). CDR3 size: 14 residues. V shed 5 bases and J shed 1 base, with 11 bases lying between them. Germline loops: CDR1 SGHTA, CDR2 FQGNSA.

V usage is TRBV29-1 and J usage is TRBJ2-3, with TRBD2 as a possible D gene (5 bases). Trimming took off 4 bases at V and 0 bases at J, with 14 bases between the two ends. The CDR3 has 15 amino acids. Germline-derived CDR1 and CDR2 are SQVTM and ANQGSEA. The chain's CDR3 is CSVAGSASSTDTQYF. In DNA form, the CDR3 reads TGCAGCGTTGCCGGTAGCGCTAGTAGCACAGATACGCAGTATTTT.

The chain couples TRBV19 to TRBJ2-7; 12 bases line up with TRBD2. The germline V gene has CDR1 LNHDA and CDR2 SQIVND (reference sequence). Germline trimming cut 3 bases from V and 5 bases from J; bases unmatched to any gene: 8. The CDR3 runs to 16 residues. CDR3: CASSIAASGGADEQYF. CDR3 nucleotides: TGTGCCAGTAGTATCGCTGCTAGCGGGGGGGCAGACGAGCAGTACTTC.

The rearrangement uses TRBV5-1 and TRBJ2-1; TRBD2 agrees at 10 bases. Trimming at V came to 4 bases and at J to 7 bases, leaving 8 bases not matched to a gene. The CDR3 consists of 15 residues. Germline assignment: CDR1 SGHRS and CDR2 YFSETQ. The CDR3 DNA reads as TGCGCCAGCAGCCCGTTAGCGGGAGGTTTGAATGAGCAGTTCTTC. It specifies CASSPLAGGLNEQFF. Variable domain in full (rest from reference TRBV5-1 and TRBJ2-1): KAGVTQTPRYLIKTRGQQVTLSCSPISGHRSVSWYQQTPGQGLQFLFEYFSETQRNKGNFPGRFSGRQFSNSRSEMNVSTLELGDSALYLCASSPLAGGLNEQFFGPGTRLTVL.

The chain employs TRBV2 and TRBJ1-2; 9 bases fit TRBD1. The CDR3 is 15 residues long. Trimming cost V 7 bases and J 6 bases; bases outside gene matches: 12. Germline CDR1 and CDR2: SNHLY and FYNNEI. CDR3 in amino acids: CASKFLAGTGNGYTF. CDR3 nucleotides: TGTGCCAGCAAGTTCCTGGCCGGGACAGGGAATGGCTACACCTTC.

The rearrangement uses TRBV6-5 and TRBJ1-1; perhaps TRBD1 as D (5 bases). This CDR3 spans 15 amino acids. The germline V and J ends were trimmed by 0 bases and 3 bases, with 11 bases remaining between them. Germline lookup yields CDR1 MNHEY and CDR2 SVGAGI. CDR3 DNA: TGTGCCAGCAGTTACTCGAACAGGCCATACACTGAAGCTTTCTTT. Its protein product is CASSYSNRPYTEAFF.

This sequence joins TRBV7-3 and TRBJ2-2; D possibly corresponds to TRBD1 (5 bases). The CDR3 has 16 amino acids. Trimming removed 5 bases at V and 3 bases at J, with 16 bases between. CDR1 is SGHTA and CDR2 is FQGTGA in the germline V gene. CDR3 residues: CASSDTDRRDTGELFF. The CDR3 DNA follows: TGTGCCAGCAGCGACACCGACAGAAGAGACACCGGGGAGCTGTTTTTT.

This chain links TRBV30 with TRBJ1-1, with 8 bases matching TRBD1. The trim removed 3 bases at V and 4 bases at J, leaving 19 bases unmatched. Germline CDR1 and CDR2: GTSNPN and SVGIG (reference sequence). The CDR3 totals 18 residues. CDR3 residues: CAWRPTGTGWGGGTEAFF. CDR3 nucleotide sequence: TGTGCCTGGAGACCTACCGGGACAGGCTGGGGAGGGGGCACTGAAGCTTTCTTT.

This clone was seen only a few times. This rearrangement joins TRBV15 to TRBJ1-2, with TRBD1 matching 7 bases. The CDR3 runs to 15 residues. Per the germline V gene, CDR1 is LNHNV and CDR2 is YYDKDF (reference sequence). Trimming cost V 3 bases and J 0 bases; bases outside gene matches: 4. The CDR3 loop is CATSRGQRTNYGYTF. As DNA, the CDR3 is TGTGCCACCAGCAGGGGACAGAGAACTAACTATGGCTACACCTTC.